This T cell receptor beta chain was profiled in a study of blood T cells in healthy people across ages. The study, taken as a whole, reports: From one million sequenced T cells, diversity estimates were lower bounds.

About this clonotype: The antigen is undetermined.

V shed 2 bases, J shed 2 bases, and the junction held 9 bases outside the gene matches. CDR3 length: 17 residues. Germline V gene sequence: CDR1 LGHDT, CDR2 YNNKEL (reference sequence). Alongside a J-beta primer mix, a sample-barcoded 5' primer served in a second PCR lasting roughly 6 to 11 cycles. TCRdb processed the 5' RACE reads anew with MiXCR; each CDR3 protein has one entry. In the table there are roughly 680,000 distinct CDR3 sequences, over 45% of which are singletons. Input material: blood. The clonotype was recovered from an older woman in good health. The chain is built from TRBV3-1 and TRBJ2-7; 10 bases fit TRBD2. The CDR3 here is CASSQKILAGRTYEQYF. CDR3 sequence (DNA): TGTGCCAGCAGCCAAAAGATACTAGCGGGACGGACCTACGAGCAGTACTTC.